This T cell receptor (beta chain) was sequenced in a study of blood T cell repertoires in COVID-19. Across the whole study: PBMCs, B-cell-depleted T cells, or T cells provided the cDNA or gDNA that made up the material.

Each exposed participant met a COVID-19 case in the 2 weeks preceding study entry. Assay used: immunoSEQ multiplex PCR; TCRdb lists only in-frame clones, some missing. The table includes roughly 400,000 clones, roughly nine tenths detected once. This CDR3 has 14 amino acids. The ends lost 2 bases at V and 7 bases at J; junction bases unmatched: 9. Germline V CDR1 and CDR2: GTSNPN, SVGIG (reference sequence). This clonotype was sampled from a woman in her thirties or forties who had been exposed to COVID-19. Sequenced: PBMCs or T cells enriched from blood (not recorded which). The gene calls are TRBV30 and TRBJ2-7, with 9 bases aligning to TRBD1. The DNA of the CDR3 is TGTGCCTGGAGTCTAACAGGGGGCTTTGGTGAGCAGTACTTC. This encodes CAWSLTGGFGEQYF.